The entry below describes one TCR beta chain. The entry originates in a study of T cell clones after liver transplantation. Study-level information: Subjects received no induction therapy and standard immunosuppression until randomization at 12-24 months post-transplant.

Germline assignment: CDR1 MNHEY and CDR2 SVGAGI. Between the trimmed V and J ends, which lost 0 bases and 5 bases, there was a span of 5 bases. The length of the CDR3 is 12 residues. Sequencing used immunoSEQ multiplex PCR; TCRdb keeps in-frame clones, though not all of them. The data contain approximately 18,000 clones, more than 75% of them seen just once; the ten biggest clones take up approximately 35%. Sequenced material: CD8+ T cells from blood, taken about 50 months after liver transplant. This chain uses TRBV6-5 with TRBJ2-7, with unresolved D. The receptor comes from a human patient who received a liver transplant. Some T cells may arise from the graft donor. DNA of the CDR3: TGTGCCAGCAGTTACTCTGGGGACGAGCAGTACTTC. Encoded protein: CASSYSGDEQYF.